One sample yielded the 16 T cell receptor beta chains listed below, sequenced in a study of T and B cells in COVID-19 patients (dated by TCRdb to 2020 to 2021). TRB repertoires were amplified from around 230-520 ng of genomic DNA extracted from blood. Instrument on record: Illumina MiSeq. Multiplex PCR with BIOMED2 TRB-A/B primer pools was used to amplify the TRB rearrangements. TCRdb itself trimmed the public reads at Q25 with fastp, ran MiXCR and retained productive beta chains. A single entry per CDR3 protein holds the most common genes and DNA from its merged rows. This sample lists around 3,200 distinct CDR3 sequences; about 26% were detected once. The ten largest clones add up to under 30% of the sample. The sample was blood. The source is a human donor with active COVID-19.

This clonotype is labeled medium-sized. The chain couples TRBV6-5 to TRBJ2-1; D perhaps matches TRBD2 (5 bases). The V end lost 6 bases, the J end lost 0 bases, and 12 bases lay between the germline ends. Germline values: CDR1 MNHEY, CDR2 SVGAGI. The CDR3 runs 15 residues. CDR3 sequence: CASSSAGPSYNEQFF. The CDR3 nucleotides read TGTGCCAGCAGCAGTGCGGGCCCCTCCTACAATGAGCAGTTCTTC.

The V and J genes are TRBV19 and TRBJ2-1, with no clear D. The CDR3 extends over 14 amino acids. The V gene lost 3 bases and the J gene lost 6 bases, with 12 bases spanning the gap. Germline CDR1 reads LNHDA; CDR2 reads SQIVND (reference sequence). The DNA of the CDR3 is TGTGCCAGTAGTATGGTGGGTACGGGCAATGAGCAGTTCTTC. This translates into CASSMVGTGNEQFF.

This clonotype was observed a few times. The chain employs TRBV11-3 and TRBJ2-2; D is uncertain. Germline values: CDR1 SGHNT, CDR2 YENEEA. The CDR3 contains 13 residues. V lost 6 bases and J lost 2, with 7 bases in between. The CDR3: CASRTVNTGELFF. CDR3 bases: TGTGCCAGCAGAACGGTAAACACCGGGGAGCTGTTTTTT.

By sample share, this clonotype is medium-sized. The chain links TRBV29-1 to TRBJ1-1; a weak D match, TRBD1 (6 bases). From germline, CDR1 is SQVTM and CDR2 ANQGSEA. V was clipped by 8 bases and J by 1 base, with 14 bases between them. The CDR3 consists of 13 residues. The CDR3 coding sequence is TGCAGCTATAAACAGGGCACGAACACTGAAGCTTTCTTT. This codes for CSYKQGTNTEAFF.

By share of the sample, this clonotype is medium-sized. This chain uses TRBV10-3 with TRBJ1-2; D perhaps matches TRBD1 (5 bases). Germline assignment: CDR1 ENHRY and CDR2 SYGVKD. Trimming shortened V by 10 bases and J by 11 bases, and 17 bases separated the two germline ends. The CDR3 is 11 residues long. The CDR3 DNA reads TGTGCCACCGAACAGGAAGACGGGTACACCTTC. It specifies CATEQEDGYTF.

This clonotype was seen ten or more times. The chain employs TRBV18 and TRBJ1-3; TRBD1 aligns across 10 bases. CDR1 is KGHSH, CDR2 LQKENI, per germline. There are 20 residues in the CDR3. V lost 4 bases and J lost 0; bases outside the gene matches: 15. CDR3 DNA: TGTGCCAGCTCACACACCGGGACAGGGGCCAATACCCCCTCTGGAAACACCATATATTTT. The encoded protein is CASSHTGTGANTPSGNTIYF.

The gene calls are TRBV20-1 and TRBJ2-2, with D perhaps TRBD2 (7 bases). Germline CDR1 reads DFQATT; CDR2 reads SNEGSKA (reference sequence). The CDR3 totals 15 residues. V was shortened by 5 bases and J by 7 bases, with 20 bases between the two germline ends. The CDR3 bases are TGCAGTGCTCCGGAGGGGGGGGGGAAGCACGGGGAGCTGTTTTTT. Its protein is CSAPEGGGKHGELFF.

By share, this clonotype ranks as medium-sized (0.01 to 0.1%). CDR3 region: CASSLFQGSYEQYF. The CDR3, as DNA: TGTGCCAGCAGCTTATTTCAGGGCTCCTACGAGCAGTACTTC. The V call is TRBV13, the J call TRBJ2-7; perhaps TRBD1 as D (5 bases). The V gene lost 2 bases and the J gene lost 0 bases, with 8 bases spanning the gap. The CDR3 loop spans 14 amino acids. Germline assignment: CDR1 PRHDT and CDR2 FYEKMQ (reference sequence).

The V gene is TRBV11-3, the J gene TRBJ2-2; D not resolved. The CDR3 is 15 amino acids. The germline gives CDR1 SGHNT, CDR2 YENEEA. The ends were cut back, 5 bases at V and 7 bases at J, with 17 bases in the middle. The CDR3 loop reads CASSHQVPGYGELFF. The CDR3 DNA follows: TGTGCCAGCAGCCACCAGGTCCCAGGTTACGGGGAGCTGTTTTTT.

In its sample, this clonotype ranks as medium-sized. The CDR3 spells CASSKTGPGAQYF. The CDR3 bases are TGTGCCAGCAGTAAGACAGGACCCGGGGCCCAGTACTTC. The chain carries TRBV7-2 and TRBJ2-5, with D possibly being TRBD1 (6 bases). Germline V lookup: CDR1 SGHTA, CDR2 FQGNSA. CDR3 length: 13 amino acids. V dropped 6 bases and J dropped 9 bases, with 17 bases sitting between them.

In this sample, this clonotype is medium-sized. This rearrangement joins TRBV6-5 to TRBJ1-6, with 10 nucleotides matching TRBD1. The CDR3 length is 16 residues. The V gene's germline CDR1 is MNHEY and CDR2 SVGAGI. The V segment lost 5 bases and the J segment 5 bases; nucleotides outside the gene matches: 6. CDR3 DNA sequence: TGTGCCAGCAGTGCCGGGACAGGGGCCGATAATTCACCCCTCCACTTT. Translating gives CASSAGTGADNSPLHF.

This clonotype counts as medium-sized. V gene TRBV30 combines with J gene TRBJ2-5; possibly TRBD1 or TRBD2 for D (7 bases each). Trimming stripped 3 bases from V and 6 bases from J, with 17 bases between. This CDR3 is 14 amino acids long. Germline V gene lookup returns CDR1 GTSNPN and CDR2 SVGIG (reference sequence). The CDR3 region has the DNA TGTGCCTGGAGGGGGGGGGACAGCGGGCAGACCCAGTACTTC. Protein sequence: CAWRGGDSGQTQYF.

The chain couples TRBV5-1 to TRBJ2-3; 8 bases are a match to TRBD1. Germline CDR1 reads SGHRS; CDR2 reads YFSETQ. Trimming took 4 bases from V and 4 from J; bases not matched to a gene: 8. The CDR3 length is 15 residues. The CDR3: CASSQGRTGPDTQYF. In DNA form, the CDR3 reads TGCGCCAGCAGCCAAGGTAGGACAGGGCCAGATACGCAGTATTTT.

This clonotype was detected only a few times. The chain has TRBV5-1 and TRBJ1-2; 8 positions agree with TRBD1. Germline trimming cut 3 bases from V and 5 bases from J; bases unmatched to any gene: 6. This CDR3 is built from 14 residues. Germline CDR1 SGHRS, CDR2 YFSETQ. CDR3 in DNA: TGCGCCAGCAGCTCCCCGGGACAGGTTTATGGCTACACCTTC. Its protein product is CASSSPGQVYGYTF.

This clonotype is medium-sized (0.01 to 0.1%) by share. J is TRBJ2-7 and V is TRBV6-5, with 10 bases that match TRBD1. The V gene's germline CDR1 is MNHEY and CDR2 SVGAGI. This CDR3 has 15 amino acids. Losses at the gene ends were 6 bases for V and 6 bases for J; bases not matched to a gene: 11. This CDR3 is CASRLLGQGQSEQYF. The DNA for the CDR3 is TGTGCCAGCAGGCTGTTGGGACAGGGGCAGAGCGAGCAGTACTTC.

This clonotype was seen more than once but under ten times. This chain links TRBV7-6 with TRBJ1-5, with TRBD1 identical over 9 bases. This CDR3 comprises 14 residues. Germline V gene sequence: CDR1 SGHVS, CDR2 FNYEAQ. V shed 5 bases and J 4 bases; nucleotides not matched to a gene: 3. The CDR3 DNA is TGTGCCAGCAGCCCTGGACAGGGGAATCAGCCCCAGCATTTT. Encoded protein: CASSPGQGNQPQHF.